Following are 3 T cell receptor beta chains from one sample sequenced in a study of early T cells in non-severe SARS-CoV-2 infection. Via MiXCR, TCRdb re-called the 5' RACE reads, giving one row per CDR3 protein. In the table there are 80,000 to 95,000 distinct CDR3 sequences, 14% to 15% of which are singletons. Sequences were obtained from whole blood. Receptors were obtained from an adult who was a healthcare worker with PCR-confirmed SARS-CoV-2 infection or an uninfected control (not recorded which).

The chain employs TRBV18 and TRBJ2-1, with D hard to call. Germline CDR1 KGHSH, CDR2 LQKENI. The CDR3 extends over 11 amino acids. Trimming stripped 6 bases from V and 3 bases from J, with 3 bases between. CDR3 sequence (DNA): TGTGCCAGCTCCAACTACAATGAGCAGTTCTTC. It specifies CASSNYNEQFF.

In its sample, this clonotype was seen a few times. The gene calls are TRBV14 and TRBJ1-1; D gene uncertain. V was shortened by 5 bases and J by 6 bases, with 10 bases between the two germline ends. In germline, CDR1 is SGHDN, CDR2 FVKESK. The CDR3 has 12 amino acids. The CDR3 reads CASSTLGPEAFF. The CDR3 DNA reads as TGTGCCAGCAGCACCCTCGGCCCTGAAGCTTTCTTT.

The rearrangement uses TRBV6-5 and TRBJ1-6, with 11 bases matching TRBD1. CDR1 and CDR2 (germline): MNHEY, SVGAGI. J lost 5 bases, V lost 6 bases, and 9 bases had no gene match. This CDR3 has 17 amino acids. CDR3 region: CASSRGQGAIHNSPLHF. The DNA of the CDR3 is TGTGCCAGCAGCCGCGGACAGGGGGCGATCCATAATTCACCCCTCCACTTT.